The next 9 T cell receptor beta chains were all read from a single sample in a study of cytomegalovirus exposure and HLA in healthy donors. Use of 60 Vbeta and 13 Jbeta primers characterized the PCR. Clones were sequenced by immunoSEQ multiplex PCR, and TCRdb holds only the in-frame ones, with some missing. The sample lists around 230,000 clones, around 84% occurring once. Sequencing used PBMCs. The origin of the receptors is a girl aged 2-10 years in good health and CMV-seronegative.

This sequence joins TRBV5-1 and TRBJ2-1; tentative D call: TRBD1 (6 bases). Germline V gives CDR1 SGHRS, CDR2 YFSETQ. The CDR3 is 17 amino acids. Trimming cost V 2 bases and J 0 bases, with 15 bases left between them. CDR3: CASSLGRGFSSYNEQFF. DNA for the CDR3: TGCGCCAGCAGCTTAGGAAGGGGGTTTAGCTCCTACAATGAGCAGTTCTTC.

The J gene is TRBJ1-6, the V gene TRBV10-2; 9 bases match TRBD1. The CDR3 contains 16 residues. Looked up from germline, CDR1 is WSHSY and CDR2 is SAAADI. After removal of 0 bases from V and 7 bases from J, the junction contained 4 bases not matched to a gene. DNA for the CDR3: TGCGCCAGCAGTGAGTCGGCCGGGACAGGGAATTCACCCCTCCACTTT. Translated, it gives CASSESAGTGNSPLHF.

This rearrangement joins TRBV29-1 to TRBJ2-4; D call uncertain. There are 12 residues in the CDR3. V was trimmed by 5 bases and J by 0 bases, leaving 5 bases between them. The germline V gene encodes CDR1 SQVTM and CDR2 ANQGSEA. CDR3 sequence reads: CSVQLAKNIQYF. The CDR3 DNA is TGCAGCGTTCAACTAGCCAAAAACATTCAGTACTTC. Full variable domain (outside the CDR3, taken from reference TRBV29-1 and TRBJ2-4): SAVISQKPSRDICQRGTSLTIQCQVDSQVTMMFWYRQQPGQSLTLIATANQGSEATYESGFVIDKFPISRPNLTFSTLTVSNMSPEDSSIYLCSVQLAKNIQYFGAGTRLSVL.

V is TRBV2 and J is TRBJ2-7, with D possibly TRBD1 on 6 matching bases. Germline CDR1 and CDR2: SNHLY and FYNNEI. This CDR3 spans 14 amino acids. V lost 6 bases and J lost 3, with 15 bases in between. The CDR3 sequence is CASREDRRGYEQYF. CDR3 sequence (DNA): TGTGCCAGCAGAGAGGACAGAAGGGGCTACGAGCAGTACTTC.

The rearrangement links TRBV11-2 to TRBJ1-1; no firm D call. CDR1 is SGHAT and CDR2 is FQNNGV in the germline V gene. V lost 1 base and J 1 base, leaving 7 bases between the germline ends. The CDR3 is 14 amino acids. CDR3 loop: CASSLGGRNTEAFF. CDR3 in DNA: TGTGCCAGCAGCTTAGGAGGGAGGAACACTGAAGCTTTCTTT.

V usage is TRBV6-5 and J usage is TRBJ1-5; 7 bases align to TRBD1. Trimming at V came to 5 bases and at J to 5 bases, leaving 6 bases not matched to a gene. The germline V gene encodes CDR1 MNHEY and CDR2 SVGAGI. This CDR3 has 14 amino acids. The CDR3 reads CASSTRQGYQPQHF. The CDR3 nucleotides are TGTGCCAGCAGTACAAGACAGGGCTATCAGCCCCAGCATTTT.

The chain recombines TRBV6-6 with TRBJ2-7; D gene uncertain. Germline loops: CDR1 MNHNY, CDR2 SVGAGI (reference sequence). The V gene lost 5 bases and the J gene lost 1 base, with 15 bases spanning the gap. The CDR3 length is 15 residues. CDR3 sequence: CASSPRSTGSYEQYF. In DNA, the CDR3 is TGTGCCAGCAGTCCCCGGTCGACTGGATCCTACGAGCAGTACTTC.

This chain's CDR3 is CASSVPQGPNYGYTF. CDR3 nucleotides: TGTGCCAGCAGCGTTCCACAGGGGCCAAACTATGGCTACACCTTC. This chain uses TRBV5-4 with TRBJ1-2; 7 bases line up with TRBD1. With 4 bases clipped from V and 2 bases from J, the junction kept 8 bases outside the gene matches. The CDR3 spans 15 residues. CDR1 is SGHNT, CDR2 YYREEE, per germline (reference sequence). Combining the CDR3 with reference TRBV5-4 and TRBJ1-2 gives the whole variable domain ETGVTQSPTHLIKTRGQQVTLRCSSQSGHNTVSWYQQALGQGPQFIFQYYREEENGRGNFPPRFSGLQFPNYSSELNVNALELDDSALYLCASSVPQGPNYGYTFGSGTRLTVV.

This rearrangement joins TRBV25-1 to TRBJ1-4, with D maybe TRBD1 (6 bases). Germline lookup yields CDR1 MGHDK and CDR2 SYGVNS. The CDR3 has 14 residues. V was pared by 8 bases and J by 10 bases, with 20 bases between. The CDR3 DNA sequence: TGTGCCAGCGGAACGAGACAGGAAGGGGGAAAACTGTTTTTT. It encodes CASGTRQEGGKLFF.